This is a list of T cell receptor beta chains from one sample in a study of OX40 agonist ivuxolimab in advanced cancers. Sequenced by immunoSEQ multiplex PCR; TCRdb stores in-frame clones only, minus some. The sample yields about 6,900 clones, over 60% seen once. The sample in question was CD4+ or CD8+ T cells sorted from blood, obtained in a trial of the OX40 agonist ivuxolimab. The receptor set was obtained from an adult with an advanced solid tumor such as melanoma, head and neck, liver or kidney cancer. CDR3s include the opening cysteine and the closing phenylalanine or tryptophan. The D gene is left open where the match is weak. Size tells how often a clone was seen (once, few, many) or the class of an expanded clone, and some rows leave it out.

TRBJ1-2,TRBV5-4,TRBD1,NA,TGTGCCAGCAGCTTGTCCGGGACAGGGGCCATGATTCACTATGGCTACACCTTC,CASSLSGTGAMIHYGYTF
TRBJ2-7,TRBV4-2,NA,NA,TGTGCCAGCAGCCAAGTGGGGGGCGGAAGCTACGAGCAGTACTTC,CASSQVGGGSYEQYF
TRBJ2-3,TRBV7-3,NA,large,TGTGCCAGCAGCTCCGGACTATTCACAGATACGCAGTATTTT,CASSSGLFTDTQYF
TRBJ2-1,TRBV5-1,TRBD1,NA,TGCGCCAGCAGCTTGACAGGGGATGAGCAGTTCTTC,CASSLTGDEQFF
TRBJ2-2,TRBV28,TRBD1,NA,TGTGCCAGCAGTGCCAGGGGGACCGGGGAGCTGTTTTTT,CASSARGTGELFF
TRBJ1-1,TRBV5-6,NA,NA,TGTGCCAGCAGCTTTTGGACAGCTAACACTGAAGCTTTCTTT,CASSFWTANTEAFF
TRBJ1-1,TRBV6-5,NA,NA,TGTGCCAGCAGCTCTACGGGGCCTGAAGCTTTCTTT,CASSSTGPEAFF
TRBJ2-1,TRBV7-9,NA,NA,TGTGCCAGCAGCCCCCACAATGAGCAGTTCTTC,CASSPHNEQFF
TRBJ2-7,TRBV4-2,TRBD2,few,TGTGCCAGCAGCCCTGGGGTAGGGGAGGGGTACGAGCAGTACTTC,CASSPGVGEGYEQYF
TRBJ2-3,TRBV4-1,NA,NA,TGCGCCAGCAGCCAAGATGACCTGGCGGGCACAGATACGCAGTATTTT,CASSQDDLAGTDTQYF
TRBJ2-1,TRBV5-4,NA,NA,TGTGCCAGCAGCTTGGAGAGCCCAGGCAATGAGCAGTTCTTC,CASSLESPGNEQFF
TRBJ2-3,TRBV7-8,NA,NA,TGTGCCAGCAGCTCCGGACTATTCACAGATACGCAGTATTTT,CASSSGLFTDTQYF
TRBJ2-7,TRBV18,NA,NA,TGTGCCAGCTCACCATCCAGGGGTAACGAGCAGTACTTC,CASSPSRGNEQYF
TRBJ2-7,TRBV7-8,NA,NA,TGTGCCAGCGGACGCTCGGGCAGGGCCTACGAGCAGTACTTC,CASGRSGRAYEQYF
TRBJ2-7,TRBV6-1,NA,NA,TGTGCCAGTTCGGGAGACTGGTCGCGGGAGCAGTACTTC,CASSGDWSREQYF
TRBJ2-1,TRBV27,NA,NA,TGTGCCAGCCGGCCAAGCTCCTACAATGAGCAGTTCTTC,CASRPSSYNEQFF
TRBJ2-3,TRBV11-2,NA,NA,TGTGCCAGCAGCTTAAGATCTTACAAGCCCACAGATACGCAGTATTTT,CASSLRSYKPTDTQYF
TRBJ2-7,TRBV7-6,NA,once,TGTGCCAGCAGCGCCACCATCCGCGCGCCCTACGAGCAGTACTTC,CASSATIRAPYEQYF
TRBJ2-5,TRBV19,NA,medium-sized,TGTGCCAGTAGTAGTGACTTCCAAGAGACCCAGTACTTC,CASSSDFQETQYF
TRBJ2-7,TRBV19,NA,NA,TGTGCCAGTGGAGTGGGATTGACCTACGAGCAGTACTTC,CASGVGLTYEQYF
TRBJ2-6,TRBV6-4,NA,NA,TGTGCCAGCAGTGGGACGGACCATGGCTCTGGGGCCAACGTCCTGACTTTC,CASSGTDHGSGANVLTF
TRBJ2-1,TRBV7-9,NA,once,TGTGCCAGCAGCTGGGCCCATAGCGCGAATGAGCAGTTCTTC,CASSWAHSANEQFF
TRBJ1-1,TRBV27,NA,NA,TGTGCCAGCAGTTTAATCGGGGTCAACGAAGCTTTCTTT,CASSLIGVNEAFF
TRBJ2-5,TRBV7-9,TRBD1,NA,TGTGCCAGCAGCCCCTTTCTGGACTGGGACAGGGGAAAAGAGACCCAGTACTTC,CASSPFLDWDRGKETQYF
TRBJ1-4,TRBV27,TRBD1,NA,TGTGCCAGCAGTCCACTTCCGGGACAGACTTTAGCAACTAATGAAAAACTGTTTTTT,CASSPLPGQTLATNEKLFF
TRBJ2-7,TRBV7-6,TRBD1,NA,TGTGCCAGCAGCTCCGGGACAGAAGGTTACGAGCAGTACTTC,CASSSGTEGYEQYF
TRBJ2-7,TRBV27,TRBD2,NA,TGTGCCAGCAGTGTAGCGGGAGGGGGCTACGAGCAGTACTTC,CASSVAGGGYEQYF
TRBJ2-7,TRBV10-2,NA,NA,TGCGCCAGCAGTGACCGACTAGAGCAGTACTTC,CASSDRLEQYF
TRBJ2-7,TRBV5-1,NA,NA,TGCGCCAGCAGCTTGGGCGGGGAAGGGGGCTACGAGCAGTACTTC,CASSLGGEGGYEQYF
TRBJ1-1,TRBV19,NA,few,TGTGCCAGTAGCCCCAGGATTGGGGGGAACACTGAAGCTTTCTTT,CASSPRIGGNTEAFF
TRBJ2-7,TRBV19,NA,few,TGTGCCAGTAGTATTGGGGGCGCGGGGGAGCAGTACTTC,CASSIGGAGEQYF
TRBJ2-7,TRBV2,NA,NA,TGTGCCAGCAGTGCATTACCGAGAGAGCAGTACTTC,CASSALPREQYF
TRBJ2-1,TRBV19,NA,NA,TGTGCCAGTAGTATGGATGGGGTTAGCTCCTACAATGAGCAGTTCTTC,CASSMDGVSSYNEQFF
TRBJ2-7,TRBV18,TRBD1,NA,TGTGCCAGCTCACCACCCGGGACAGGGGTCCTCTACGAGCAGTACTTC,CASSPPGTGVLYEQYF
TRBJ2-1,TRBV28,NA,few,TGTGCCAGCAGACATGAGGGGGGGCCATACAATGAGCAGTTCTTC,CASRHEGGPYNEQFF
TRBJ2-7,TRBV30,TRBD2,NA,TGTGCCTGGAGTGCTCAGACCTATAGCGGGAGTGAGTACGAGCAGTACTTC,CAWSAQTYSGSEYEQYF
TRBJ2-2,TRBV7-6,NA,NA,TGTGCCAGCAGCTTTACAGGGTACACCGGGGAGCTGTTTTTT,CASSFTGYTGELFF
TRBJ2-1,TRBV11-2,TRBD2,few,TGTGCCAGTACGGGACTAGCGGGAGATTTTGATGAGCAGTTCTTC,CASTGLAGDFDEQFF
TRBJ2-7,TRBV7-9,TRBD2,few,TGTGCCAGCAGCCCTGGGGTAGGGGAGGGGTACGAGCAGTACTTC,CASSPGVGEGYEQYF
TRBJ1-2,TRBV29-1,NA,NA,TGCAGCGTTTCCCCCCTAGGGCAGTATATCAACTATGGCTACACCTTC,CSVSPLGQYINYGYTF
TRBJ2-3,TRBV5-3,TRBD1,NA,TGTGCCAGCAGTCCCGGACAGGGGGCTGTAGATACGCAGTATTTT,CASSPGQGAVDTQYF
TRBJ1-4,TRBV27,NA,few,TGTGCCAGCAGTCGGGCGGCAGCACAAACTAATGAAAAACTGTTTTTT,CASSRAAAQTNEKLFF
TRBJ2-7,TRBV28,NA,medium-sized,TGTGCCAGCAGTTTATTACAGGGTGTGGAGCAGTACTTC,CASSLLQGVEQYF
TRBJ2-6,TRBV15,TRBD1,once,TGTGCCACCAGCAGGGACAGGGGGTCTGGGGCCAACGTCCTGACTTTC,CATSRDRGSGANVLTF
TRBJ2-1,TRBV10-3,TRBD2,NA,TGTGCCAGCAGTTTCGAAGGACTAGCGGGAAGGGAACAAGAGCAGTTCTTC,CASSFEGLAGREQEQFF
TRBJ2-3,TRBV4-3,NA,NA,TGCGCCAGCAGCCAAGTTATACTGGATAAGACCTCCGGTACGCAGTATTTT,CASSQVILDKTSGTQYF
TRBJ2-5,TRBV11-3,TRBD1,NA,TGTGCCAGCAGCCCCTGGGACAGTCAAGAGACCCAGTACTTC,CASSPWDSQETQYF
TRBJ2-5,TRBV7-3,NA,NA,TGTGCCAGCAGCTTAAATTCTCCGGAGACCCAGTACTTC,CASSLNSPETQYF
TRBJ2-3,TRBV2,NA,NA,TGTGCCAGCGGCGTAGGCGGGAGCACAGATACGCAGTATTTT,CASGVGGSTDTQYF
TRBJ2-7,TRBV5-8,NA,NA,TGTGCCAGCAGCTACGCCGGGACAACCTACGAGCAGTACTTC,CASSYAGTTYEQYF
TRBJ2-7,TRBV11-3,NA,NA,TGTGCCAGCAGCTTAAGGGGGGACTCCTACGAGCAGTACTTC,CASSLRGDSYEQYF
TRBJ2-5,TRBV9,TRBD2,NA,TGTGCCAGCAGCGTAAGAGATAGCGGGAATTCGGAGACCCAGTACTTC,CASSVRDSGNSETQYF
TRBJ2-3,TRBV4-1,NA,NA,TGCGCCAGCAGCCATCGTGGACAGATTGGGACAGATACGCAGTATTTT,CASSHRGQIGTDTQYF
TRBJ1-3,TRBV7-8,NA,large,TGTGCCAGCAGCTTAGACGCAACTGGAAACACCATATATTTT,CASSLDATGNTIYF
TRBJ1-3,TRBV5-1,NA,NA,TGCGCCAGCAGCCGGGACCGAGCCTCTGGAAACACCATATATTTT,CASSRDRASGNTIYF
TRBJ2-5,TRBV19,NA,NA,TGTGCCAGTAGTAGCCCCCACGAGATCCAAGAGACCCAGTACTTC,CASSSPHEIQETQYF
TRBJ2-7,TRBV6-1,TRBD1,NA,TGTGCCAGCAGTGGGGGGACAGGGGCTGGTGAGCAGTACTTC,CASSGGTGAGEQYF
TRBJ2-7,TRBV27,TRBD1,NA,TGTGCCAGCAGTCGGGACAGTACCTACGAGCAGTACTTC,CASSRDSTYEQYF
TRBJ2-1,TRBV9,TRBD2,NA,TGTGCCAGCAGCTCCGGGACTAGCGGGGGCGAGCAGTTCTTC,CASSSGTSGGEQFF